Presented here are 22 T cell receptor beta chains from one specimen sequenced in a study of CXCR3-negative and CXCR3-positive naive CD8 T cells. Via 5' RACE with UMI labels, TRB cDNA libraries were prepared. TCRdb reworked the 5' RACE reads into one entry per CDR3 protein, no DNA. Reported are over 35,000 distinct CDR3 sequences; the ten largest clones contain roughly 14%. The material sequenced was memory CD8+ T cells from blood. The source is a human donor in good health. Some clones in this sample may be carry-over from other donors' samples.

This chain uses TRBV5-6 with TRBJ1-6. CDR1 is SGHDT, CDR2 YYEEEE, per germline. This CDR3 is built from 13 residues. This CDR3 reads CASSGTRNSPLHF.

The chain carries TRBV3-1 and TRBJ2-2; TCRdb returns TRBD1, unconfirmable since there is no DNA. Looked up from germline, CDR1 is LGHDT and CDR2 is YNNKEL (reference sequence). This CDR3 spans 15 amino acids. The CDR3 spells CASSHPGQNTGELFF.

The V and J genes are TRBV27 and TRBJ1-1; the TCRdb call, TRBD1, lacks DNA for checking. The germline CDR1 and CDR2 sequences are MNHEY and SMNVEV (reference sequence). The CDR3 length is 13 residues. The CDR3 is CASRFRENTEAFF.

The chain has TRBV12-3 or TRBV12-4 and TRBJ2-1; no DNA is available, so the TRBD1 call from TCRdb remains unchecked. The CDR3 consists of 13 residues. The CDR3 here is CASSLTGDNEQFF.

The V call is TRBV20-1, the J call TRBJ1-4. Per the germline V gene, CDR1 is DFQATT and CDR2 is SNEGSKA (reference sequence). The CDR3 spans 14 residues. The CDR3 spells CSASPQGFNEKLFF.

The V gene is TRBV5-6, the J gene TRBJ1-5; the TCRdb call, TRBD1, lacks DNA for checking. CDR1 is SGHDT, CDR2 YYEEEE, per germline. The length of the CDR3 is 14 residues. The CDR3 region is CASSFGAGNQPQHF.

The gene calls are TRBV5-1 and TRBJ2-7; TCRdb selects TRBD1, and the lack of DNA leaves this call unchecked. The CDR3 runs to 14 residues. Per the germline V gene, CDR1 is SGHRS and CDR2 is YFSETQ. CDR3 region: CASSFSTGPYEQYF.

The J gene is TRBJ2-5, the V gene TRBV6-6. This CDR3 has 14 residues. The V gene's germline CDR1 is MNHNY and CDR2 SVGAGI (reference sequence). CDR3 region: CASSYSGQTETQYF.

The rearrangement joins TRBV19 to TRBJ2-1; the D call of TRBD1 rests on TCRdb alone, since no DNA is present to check it. Germline V gives CDR1 LNHDA, CDR2 SQIVND (reference sequence). This CDR3 comprises 17 residues. CDR3 residues: CASSIAYSRAALDEQFF. Combining the CDR3 with reference TRBV19 and TRBJ2-1 gives the whole variable domain DGGITQSPKYLFRKEGQNVTLSCEQNLNHDAMYWYRQDPGQGLRLIYYSQIVNDFQKGDIAEGYSVSREKKESFPLTVTSAQKNPTAFYLCASSIAYSRAALDEQFFGPGTRLTVL.

V is TRBV7-6 and J is TRBJ2-1; there is no DNA to check the TCRdb D call of TRBD1. Germline V gene sequence: CDR1 SGHVS, CDR2 FNYEAQ. The CDR3 runs 12 residues. The CDR3 sequence: CASSFGAGEQFF.

The genes are TRBV7-9 and TRBJ2-3. The CDR3 covers 13 residues. CDR1 is SEHNR, CDR2 FQNEAQ, per germline (reference sequence). This chain's CDR3 is CASSLESTDTQYF.

The chain recombines TRBV20-1 with TRBJ1-1. CDR1 DFQATT and CDR2 SNEGSKA come from the germline V gene (reference sequence). The length of the CDR3 is 12 residues. The CDR3 sequence: CSARNGETEAFF.

This chain links TRBV30 with TRBJ1-2; TCRdb proposes TRBD1, but this gene call is untestable without DNA. Germline CDR1 reads GTSNPN; CDR2 reads SVGIG (reference sequence). This CDR3 has 13 residues. This chain's CDR3 is CAWRSGTFYGYTF.

V usage is TRBV5-1 and J usage is TRBJ2-1; TCRdb's D call, TRBD2, is unchecked because there is no DNA. The germline V gene encodes CDR1 SGHRS and CDR2 YFSETQ. The CDR3 totals 19 residues. CDR3 protein: CASSSPGLAGASSYNEQFF.

The chain carries TRBV29-1 and TRBJ2-1. Per the germline V gene, CDR1 is SQVTM and CDR2 is ANQGSEA. CDR3 length: 14 amino acids. CDR3 sequence: CSVEGLSSYNEQFF.

V and J are TRBV5-4 and TRBJ1-1; TCRdb returns TRBD1, unconfirmable since there is no DNA. The V gene's germline CDR1 is SGHNT and CDR2 YYREEE (reference sequence). The CDR3 extends over 13 amino acids. The CDR3 region is CASSSAGPLEAFF. The full variable domain, in which reference TRBV5-4 and TRBJ1-1 provide the parts outside the CDR3, is ETGVTQSPTHLIKTRGQQVTLRCSSQSGHNTVSWYQQALGQGPQFIFQYYREEENGRGNFPPRFSGLQFPNYSSELNVNALELDDSALYLCASSSAGPLEAFFGQGTRLTVV.

The rearrangement joins TRBV7-6 to TRBJ2-7; the D call from TCRdb, TRBD1, cannot be confirmed without DNA. CDR3 length: 15 amino acids. From germline, CDR1 is SGHVS and CDR2 FNYEAQ. CDR3 loop: CASSPIGGPLYEQYF.

This chain links TRBV29-1 with TRBJ2-5. CDR1 and CDR2 from the germline V gene are SQVTM and ANQGSEA. The CDR3 totals 13 residues. The chain's CDR3 is CSVRLIYQETQYF.

The genes are TRBV7-8 and TRBJ2-5. There are 12 residues in the CDR3. CDR1 and CDR2 (germline): SGHVS, FQNEAQ. The CDR3 here is CASSPKKETQYF.

The CDR3 loop reads CASSLYMGSGELFF. The chain carries TRBV12-3 or TRBV12-4 and TRBJ2-2. The CDR3 runs to 14 residues.

The rearrangement links TRBV29-1 to TRBJ2-1; absent DNA, TCRdb's TRBD1 call cannot be checked. This CDR3 region has 14 residues. Germline values: CDR1 SQVTM, CDR2 ANQGSEA. The CDR3 is CSVVRGQTYNEQFF.

The chain joins TRBV28 to TRBJ2-7; TCRdb gives TRBD1 as the D gene, but with no DNA this cannot be confirmed. In germline, CDR1 is MDHEN, CDR2 SYDVKM. The CDR3 runs 11 residues. CDR3 amino acids: CASSLPGEQYF.